Listed below are T cell receptor beta chains from one sample, sequenced in a study of cytomegalovirus exposure and HLA in healthy donors. Profiled with immunoSEQ multiplex PCR; TCRdb holds only in-frame clones, not every one. The sample lists about 56,000 clones; over 85% were seen once. Material: PBMCs. These receptors originate from a man younger than 30 in good health and CMV-seronegative. CDR3s include the opening cysteine and the closing phenylalanine or tryptophan. D genes are given only for firm matches. The listing skips clone size in some rows; elsewhere it reads once, few, many or a size class.

v_call	d_call	cdr3_length	clone_size	j_call	cdr3_aa	cdr3_nt
TRBV28	TRBD2	16	NA	TRBJ2-1	CASSLVTSGRTNEQFF	TGTGCCAGCAGTTTAGTCACTAGCGGGAGGACGAATGAGCAGTTCTTC
TRBV28	NA	14	NA	TRBJ2-7	CASSFSPRSYEQYF	TGTGCCAGCAGTTTTAGTCCGAGATCCTACGAGCAGTACTTC
TRBV7-8	TRBD1	16	NA	TRBJ1-1	CASSASLGQGATEAFF	TGTGCCAGCAGCGCCAGCCTCGGACAGGGTGCCACTGAAGCTTTCTTT
TRBV29-1	TRBD1	14	NA	TRBJ1-4	CSVAQGFTNEKLFF	TGCAGCGTCGCACAGGGGTTTACTAATGAAAAACTGTTTTTT
TRBV5-4	NA	12	once	TRBJ2-7	CASSLSAGEQYF	TGTGCCAGCAGCTTAAGTGCCGGGGAGCAGTACTTC
TRBV28	NA	15	NA	TRBJ1-1	CASSLVGHLNTEAFF	TGTGCCAGCAGCCTTGTGGGACACTTGAACACTGAAGCTTTCTTT
TRBV5-8	NA	11	NA	TRBJ2-7	CASSWPYEQYF	TGTGCCAGCAGCTGGCCCTACGAGCAGTACTTC
TRBV5-6	NA	15	once	TRBJ2-6	CASSLSGSGANVLTF	TGTGCCAGCAGCTTATCGGGATCTGGGGCCAACGTCCTGACTTTC
TRBV2	NA	16	NA	TRBJ2-3	CASSLSGWGSTYTQYF	TGTGCCAGCAGTTTAAGCGGGTGGGGTTCCACATATACGCAGTATTTT
TRBV7-2	TRBD2	14	NA	TRBJ2-7	CASSRGLAGQGQYF	TGTGCCAGCAGCCGCGGACTAGCGGGACAGGGGCAGTACTTC
TRBV15	NA	15	NA	TRBJ2-1	CATSRNWDSINEQFF	TGTGCCACCAGCAGAAACTGGGACTCCATAAATGAGCAGTTCTTC
TRBV5-1	NA	12	NA	TRBJ2-1	CASSLARNEQFF	TGCGCCAGCAGCCTTGCCAGAAATGAGCAGTTCTTC
TRBV11-3	NA	17	NA	TRBJ2-1	CASSSTSIGAKKYEQFF	TGTGCCAGCAGCTCGACATCAATAGGTGCTAAAAAATATGAGCAGTTCTTC
TRBV7-2	NA	11	NA	TRBJ2-3	CAIVIADTQYF	TGTGCCATTGTAATCGCAGATACGCAGTATTTT
TRBV6-1	NA	18	once	TRBJ2-7	CASSEGFRSLAPLYEQYF	TGTGCCAGCAGTGAGGGGTTCCGCAGTCTAGCTCCACTTTACGAGCAGTACTTC
TRBV6-4	NA	14	NA	TRBJ2-1	CASSPLQSSDEQFF	TGTGCCAGCAGCCCCCTTCAGTCCAGCGATGAGCAGTTCTTC
TRBV7-2	TRBD2	16	NA	TRBJ2-5	CASSLGTSGYQETQYF	TGTGCCAGCAGCTTAGGGACTAGCGGGTACCAAGAGACCCAGTACTTC
TRBV19	NA	15	few	TRBJ2-6	CASSIAVAGANVLTF	TGTGCCAGTAGTATCGCGGTGGCTGGGGCCAACGTCCTGACTTTC
TRBV6-5	NA	13	NA	TRBJ1-1	CASSSGANTEAFF	TGTGCCAGCAGTTCAGGGGCGAACACTGAAGCTTTCTTT
TRBV4-1	TRBD2	15	NA	TRBJ2-1	CASSPGLVAGNEQFF	TGCGCCAGCAGCCCCGGACTAGTGGCTGGCAATGAGCAGTTCTTC
TRBV6-5	NA	12	NA	TRBJ2-3	CASRDSTDTQYF	TGTGCCAGCAGAGACTCGACAGATACGCAGTATTTT
TRBV5-4	TRBD1	14	few	TRBJ1-5	CASSLAGGNQPQHF	TGTGCCAGCAGCTTGGCAGGGGGTAATCAGCCCCAGCATTTT
TRBV7-6	TRBD1	15	NA	TRBJ2-5	CASSQPGTGKETQYF	TGTGCCAGCAGCCAGCCTGGGACAGGGAAAGAGACCCAGTACTTC
TRBV5-8	TRBD1	16	NA	TRBJ2-5	CATLLGTGGLRETQYF	TGTGCCACCTTACTTGGGACAGGGGGCCTCCGAGAGACCCAGTACTTC
TRBV19	TRBD2	16	once	TRBJ2-1	CASSITGLAAYNEQFF	TGTGCCAGTAGTATTACGGGACTAGCGGCCTACAATGAGCAGTTCTTC
TRBV6-1	NA	15	NA	TRBJ1-1	CASSEGGSRNTEAFF	TGTGCCAGCAGTGAAGGGGGCTCGCGAAACACTGAAGCTTTCTTT
TRBV20-1	NA	11	NA	TRBJ2-3	CSGQITDTQYF	TGCAGCGGACAGATCACAGATACGCAGTATTTT
TRBV29-1	NA	13	NA	TRBJ2-3	CSFGLISADTQYF	TGCAGCTTTGGACTGATCAGCGCAGATACGCAGTATTTT
TRBV19	TRBD2	16	NA	TRBJ2-1	CASSIGTSGLLNEQFF	TGTGCCAGTAGTATAGGGACTAGCGGCCTCCTCAATGAGCAGTTCTTC
TRBV7-2	NA	16	NA	TRBJ2-3	CASSLFSGASSDTQYF	TGTGCCAGCAGCTTGTTTTCAGGTGCCTCATCAGATACGCAGTATTTT
TRBV7-9	NA	12	once	TRBJ2-7	CASSSVPYEQYF	TGTGCCAGCAGCTCCGTCCCCTACGAGCAGTACTTC
TRBV19	TRBD1	13	NA	TRBJ1-1	CASIGQGVTEAFF	TGTGCCAGTATAGGACAGGGGGTCACTGAAGCTTTCTTT
TRBV5-1	NA	16	once	TRBJ2-1	CASSLSGFGSYNEQFF	TGCGCCAGCAGCTTGTCAGGGTTTGGTTCCTACAATGAGCAGTTCTTC
TRBV28	NA	13	once	TRBJ1-4	CASRPEGLEKLFF	TGTGCCAGCAGGCCGGAGGGGCTAGAAAAACTGTTTTTT
TRBV5-1	NA	15	NA	TRBJ2-1	CASSLARGLYNEQFF	TGCGCCAGTAGCTTGGCGCGAGGGTTATACAATGAGCAGTTCTTC
TRBV5-1	NA	14	NA	TRBJ2-3	CASSLQDNTDTQYF	TGCGCCAGCAGCCTCCAGGATAACACAGATACGCAGTATTTT
TRBV19	TRBD1	13	once	TRBJ2-2	CASRGTAVGELFF	TGTGCCAGTAGAGGGACAGCCGTCGGGGAGCTGTTTTTT
TRBV7-9	NA	12	medium-sized	TRBJ2-7	CASDNGGHEQYF	TGTGCCAGCGATAATGGCGGCCACGAGCAGTACTTC
TRBV14	TRBD1	15	NA	TRBJ1-4	CASSQGVGQARKLFF	TGTGCCAGCAGCCAAGGGGTAGGACAGGCGAGAAAACTGTTTTTT
TRBV14	NA	12	NA	TRBJ2-7	CASSQRVYEQYF	TGTGCCAGCAGCCAACGGGTCTACGAGCAGTACTTC
TRBV2	TRBD2	14	NA	TRBJ2-7	CASRYLAGDYEQYF	TGTGCCAGCAGGTATCTAGCGGGCGACTACGAGCAGTACTTC